Below are 20 T cell receptor beta chains sequenced from a single sample in a study of Graves' ophthalmopathy and Graves' hyperthyroidism. The study amplified TCR beta CDR3 regions using RNA transcripts. RT-PCR with HTBI primers came first, then second-round multiplex PCR. TCRdb passed the multiplex PCR reads through MiXCR, listing each CDR3 protein once. The table records 300,000 to 400,000 distinct CDR3 sequences, about a sixth of them present only once. Source material: peripheral blood. These receptors originate from an adult man with Graves' ophthalmopathy.

The chain uses TRBV29-1 and TRBJ2-5; 9 bases map to TRBD1. The CDR3 is made up of 16 amino acids. The germline V gene encodes CDR1 SQVTM and CDR2 ANQGSEA. V lost 1 base, J lost 5 bases, and 11 bases stayed unmatched. The CDR3: CSVEVFRDRVSETQYF. As DNA, the CDR3 is TGCAGCGTTGAAGTATTCCGGGACAGGGTTTCTGAGACCCAGTACTTC.

This clonotype was found many times. The V gene is TRBV3-1, the J gene TRBJ1-5, with D perhaps matching TRBD1 (6 bases). This CDR3 has 14 residues. Germline V CDR1 and CDR2: LGHDT, YNNKEL (reference sequence). Between the trimmed V and J ends, which lost 0 bases and 9 bases, there was a span of 12 bases. In DNA, the CDR3 is TGTGCCAGCAGCCAAGATACAGGGTCCGGGCCCCAGCATTTT. This gives the protein CASSQDTGSGPQHF.

This clonotype occurred many times. The chain carries TRBV20-1 and TRBJ2-7, with 7 bases matching TRBD2. This CDR3 region has 12 residues. Germline assignment: CDR1 DFQATT and CDR2 SNEGSKA (reference sequence). V lost 5 bases and J lost 0; bases outside the gene matches: 1. In DNA form, the CDR3 reads TGCAGTGCTTGGACTAGCTCCTACGAGCAGTACTTC. Encoded protein: CSAWTSSYEQYF.

As for this clonotype: No conserved phenylalanine or tryptophan is present at the end of the CDR3, so a read error is the likely explanation. This sequence joins TRBV28 and TRBJ1-1; possibly TRBD1 for D (5 bases). The CDR3 runs 17 residues. The germline CDR1 and CDR2 sequences are MDHEN and SYDVKM. Written as DNA, the CDR3 is TGTCCCAGCAGCGCCCCCCGGACCGGGGCGTGGGGCACTGAAGCTTTCGTT. Translating gives CPSSAPRTGAWGTEAFV.

This clonotype appeared many times. J is TRBJ2-5 and V is TRBV20-1; 9 bases are a match to TRBD1. The CDR3 covers 14 residues. The V and J ends lost 5 bases and 0 bases, in that order; junction bases with no gene match: 4. From germline, CDR1 is DFQATT and CDR2 SNEGSKA (reference sequence). The CDR3, as DNA: TGCAGTGCTGGGACAGGGCGATACCAAGAGACCCAGTACTTC. This gives the protein CSAGTGRYQETQYF.

This clonotype was observed at least ten times. This rearrangement joins TRBV19 to TRBJ2-5; possible D gene TRBD1, 5 bases. The V end lost 0 bases, the J end lost 7 bases, and 12 bases lay between the germline ends. Germline CDR1 LNHDA, CDR2 SQIVND (reference sequence). This CDR3 has 14 amino acids. The DNA for the CDR3 is TGTGCCAGTAGTATAGACCGACAGTTCGGGACCCAGTACTTC. Translating gives CASSIDRQFGTQYF.

This clonotype showed up many times. The chain links TRBV2 to TRBJ2-7, with TRBD2 matching 7 bases. The CDR3 length is 14 residues. Germline V CDR1 and CDR2: SNHLY, FYNNEI. Trimming at V came to 4 bases and at J to 5 bases, leaving 8 bases not matched to a gene. In DNA, the CDR3 is TGTGCCAGCAGTGTGTCGGGAGGTAGCCACGAGCAGTACTTC. It yields the protein CASSVSGGSHEQYF.

Many counts were recorded for this clonotype. V and J are TRBV6-1 and TRBJ1-2; 8 nucleotides align to TRBD1. The germline gives CDR1 MNHNS, CDR2 SASEGT. The CDR3 extends over 15 amino acids. Trimming took 0 bases from V and 4 from J; bases not matched to a gene: 4. The chain's CDR3 is CASSEAGQGAYGYTF. The CDR3 nucleotides are TGTGCCAGCAGTGAAGCAGGGCAGGGGGCCTATGGCTACACCTTC.

The genes are TRBV7-8 and TRBJ1-1; 7 bases align to TRBD1. The CDR3 totals 14 residues. Germline V gene sequence: CDR1 SGHVS, CDR2 FQNEAQ. With V trimmed by 4 bases and J by 8 bases, 10 bases remained unmatched. CDR3: CASSWKPGTDEAFF. For the CDR3, the DNA is TGTGCCAGCAGCTGGAAGCCCGGGACAGACGAAGCTTTCTTT.

In this sample, this clonotype turned up many times. J is TRBJ1-6 and V is TRBV4-3; maybe TRBD1 (6 bases). CDR1 is LGHNA and CDR2 is YSLEER in the germline V gene. The V end was cut by 0 bases, the J end by 8 bases, with 14 bases between. The CDR3 consists of 16 residues. This CDR3 is CASSQEDPQGDSPLHF. Here the CDR3 DNA reads TGCGCCAGCAGCCAAGAGGACCCACAGGGAGATTCACCCCTCCACTTT.

This clonotype was detected many times. The chain recombines TRBV30 with TRBJ1-3; D perhaps matches TRBD1 (5 bases). V lost 4 bases and J 4 bases, leaving 11 bases between the germline ends. The germline CDR1 and CDR2 sequences are GTSNPN and SVGIG (reference sequence). CDR3 length: 13 amino acids. This CDR3 reads CAWNGARGNTIYF. CDR3 coding DNA: TGTGCCTGGAATGGGGCCCGGGGAAACACCATATATTTT.

This clonotype appeared many times. This chain joins TRBV5-1 and TRBJ1-1; D gene unclear. The V end lost 1 base, the J end lost 4 bases, and 14 bases lay between the germline ends. Per germline, CDR1 SGHRS and CDR2 YFSETQ. This CDR3 spans 15 amino acids. CDR3 loop: CASSLLWASSTEAFF. CDR3 nucleotides: TGCGCCAGCAGCTTGCTCTGGGCCTCCAGCACTGAAGCTTTCTTT.

Ten or more counts support this clonotype. The chain employs TRBV20-1 and TRBJ2-7, with unresolved D. The CDR3 is 11 residues long. Trimming left V 8 bases short and J 7 bases short, with 15 bases between. The germline gives CDR1 DFQATT, CDR2 SNEGSKA (reference sequence). CDR3 nucleotides: TGCAGTTATAAATTAGAAGCGGAGCAGTACTTC. Translated, it gives CSYKLEAEQYF.

V is TRBV9 and J is TRBJ2-7; 7 positions match TRBD2. CDR1 and CDR2 (germline): SGDLS, YYNGEE. The CDR3 runs 15 residues. The V gene end was trimmed by 1 base and the J gene end by 2 bases; junction bases not matched to a gene: 6. The CDR3 loop is CASSVSPGGPYEQYF. The DNA of the CDR3 is TGTGCCAGCAGCGTATCTCCGGGAGGCCCCTACGAGCAGTACTTC.

The chain recombines TRBV19 with TRBJ2-5, with 7 nucleotides matching TRBD2. Gene TRBJ2-7 matches the end of the DNA better, so the J call may be wrong. In germline, CDR1 is LNHDA, CDR2 SQIVND (reference sequence). The length of the CDR3 is 14 residues. This chain's CDR3 is CASSIGLAAHEQYF. The CDR3 nucleotides read TGTGCCAGTAGTATCGGGCTAGCGGCCCACGAGCAGTACTTC.

This clonotype was picked up many times. The J gene is TRBJ1-2, the V gene TRBV4-1; D is possibly TRBD1 (6 bases). This CDR3 is built from 16 residues. V was cut by 3 bases and J by 4 bases, with 18 bases left in between. Per the germline V gene, CDR1 is MGHRA and CDR2 is YSYEKL. The CDR3 bases are TGCGCCAGCAGCCATCAATCCCAGAGGGACACCTATGGCTACACCTTC. It is translated as CASSHQSQRDTYGYTF.

This clonotype appeared many times. The chain is built from TRBV7-2 and TRBJ1-1; tentatively, D is TRBD1 (6 bases). This CDR3 has 14 residues. The V gene's germline CDR1 is SGHTA and CDR2 FQGNSA. V was trimmed by 2 bases and J by 8 bases, leaving 15 bases between them. The CDR3 reads CASSLMAKGGEAFF. Here the CDR3 DNA reads TGTGCCAGCAGCTTAATGGCCAAGGGGGGGGAAGCTTTCTTT.

In this sample, this clonotype turned up many times. This chain connects TRBV18 to TRBJ1-1; 7 bases map to TRBD1. CDR1 and CDR2 from the germline V gene are KGHSH and LQKENI. This CDR3 contains 13 residues. The junction had 4 bases not matched to a gene; V was cut back by 3 bases and J by 6 bases. The CDR3 loop is CASSPDRVSEAFF. The CDR3 DNA is TGTGCCAGCTCACCCGACAGGGTTTCTGAAGCTTTCTTT.

The rearrangement uses TRBV6-1 and TRBJ1-2, with 7 bases identical to TRBD1. This CDR3 contains 14 residues. V was pared by 4 bases and J by 7 bases, with 9 bases of the junction left unmatched. Germline V gene sequence: CDR1 MNHNS, CDR2 SASEGT. CDR3 coding DNA: TGTGCCAGCAGTGGGGACAGCCGATTCTCTGGCTACACCTTC. This codes for CASSGDSRFSGYTF.

A note on this clonotype: Possible read error: a much larger clone is one base away. The chain combines TRBV11-2 with TRBJ2-7; D remains ambiguous. CDR1 is SGHAT, CDR2 FQNNGV, per germline. The CDR3 runs 15 residues. DNA of the CDR3: TGTGTCAGCAGCTCCCTGACGGTTCACCCCTACGAGCAGTACTTC. It encodes CVSSSLTVHPYEQYF. The complete variable domain, with remaining parts taken from reference TRBV11-2 and TRBJ2-7, reads EAGVAQSPRYKIIEKRQSVAFWCNPISGHATLYWYQQILGQGPKLLIQFQNNGVVDDSQLPKDRFSAERLKGVDSTLKIQPAKLEDSAVYLCVSSSLTVHPYEQYFGPGTRLTVT.